One sample yielded the 9 T cell receptor beta chains listed below, sequenced in a study of siplizumab effects on memory and regulatory T cells. Sequencing used immunoSEQ multiplex PCR; TCRdb keeps in-frame clones, though not all of them. The table records tens of thousands of clones, 94% of them present only once. The sequenced sample consisted of non-Treg CD4+ T cells sorted from blood. The receptors come from a human donor in good health.

This rearrangement joins TRBV9 to TRBJ2-3, with D perhaps matching TRBD1 (7 bases). CDR1 and CDR2 from the germline V gene are SGDLS and YYNGEE. V lost 0 bases to trimming and J lost 4 bases, with 18 bases between them. The CDR3 is made up of 17 amino acids. Here the CDR3 DNA reads TGTGCCAGCAGCGTAGAAGGCAGGGGGGTCTTCCCAGATACGCAGTATTTT. As protein: CASSVEGRGVFPDTQYF.

The CDR3 bases are TGTGCCAGCAGCCCGGTGGGCCAGAAACTGTTTTTT. This translates into CASSPVGQKLFF. The chain couples TRBV7-6 to TRBJ1-4; the D is unclear. Germline V CDR1 and CDR2: SGHVS, FNYEAQ. V lost 5 bases, J lost 11 bases, and 12 bases lay in between. The CDR3 runs to 12 residues.

V gene TRBV28 combines with J gene TRBJ1-1, with D possibly matching TRBD1 (6 bases). V was pared by 4 bases and J by 0 bases, with 15 bases between. The CDR3 consists of 16 residues. Germline loops: CDR1 MDHEN, CDR2 SYDVKM. The CDR3 DNA reads as TGTGCCAGCAGTTCTTACCGCAGGGGTATGAACACTGAAGCTTTCTTT. Its translation is CASSSYRRGMNTEAFF.

V gene TRBV19 combines with J gene TRBJ1-5; D is unresolved. The CDR3 consists of 16 residues. V was clipped by 7 bases and J by 1 base, with 17 bases between them. The germline gives CDR1 LNHDA, CDR2 SQIVND (reference sequence). The CDR3 region is CASTPGSGRSNQPQHF. CDR3 DNA sequence: TGTGCCAGTACCCCTGGGTCCGGCAGGAGCAATCAGCCCCAGCATTTT.

This clone was picked up one time. CDR3 nucleotides: TGTGCCAGCAGCTTTACAGGGGCCCGGGGTAATCAGCCCCAGCATTTT. This gives the protein CASSFTGARGNQPQHF. The V call is TRBV5-8, the J call TRBJ1-5; 7 bases match TRBD1. With 2 bases clipped from V and 4 bases from J, the junction kept 9 bases outside the gene matches. The CDR3 consists of 16 residues. The germline V gene has CDR1 SGHTS and CDR2 YDEGEE.

The chain uses TRBV6-6 and TRBJ1-1; TRBD1 is a possible D gene (5 bases). Deletions cut 6 bases from V and 0 bases from J, with 11 bases between. Per the germline V gene, CDR1 is MNHNY and CDR2 is SVGAGI (reference sequence). This CDR3 has 14 amino acids. CDR3 nucleotide sequence: TGTGCCAGCAGGCCCAGGGCAATGAACACTGAAGCTTTCTTT. Its protein is CASRPRAMNTEAFF.

The chain recombines TRBV9 with TRBJ1-1; D is ambiguous. Germline CDR1 is SGDLS and CDR2 is YYNGEE. There are 13 residues in the CDR3. Trimming removed 4 bases at V and 7 bases at J, with 14 bases between. The CDR3 region has the DNA TGTGCCAGCAGCTCGAGGACGGAGGTTGAAGCTTTCTTT. Protein: CASSSRTEVEAFF.

The chain joins TRBV28 to TRBJ1-1; tentative D call: TRBD1 (5 bases). This CDR3 spans 14 amino acids. The germline CDR1 and CDR2 sequences are MDHEN and SYDVKM. V was clipped by 5 bases and J by 1 base, with 11 bases between them. CDR3 in DNA: TGTGCCAGCAGTAGGGGACGGCCGAACACTGAAGCTTTCTTT. Protein: CASSRGRPNTEAFF.

This chain connects TRBV7-2 to TRBJ2-1; no firm D call. V shed 4 bases and J shed 4 bases, with 17 bases lying between them. The CDR3 loop spans 16 amino acids. Germline V gives CDR1 SGHTA, CDR2 FQGNSA. CDR3 nucleotides: TGTGCCAGCAGCTCCCGGACCGCTTTAGGGTACAATGAGCAGTTCTTC. It translates to CASSSRTALGYNEQFF. Combining the CDR3 with reference TRBV7-2 and TRBJ2-1 gives the whole variable domain GAGVSQSPSNKVTEKGKDVELRCDPISGHTALYWYRQSLGQGLEFLIYFQGNSAPDKSGLPSDRFSAERTGGSVSTLTIQRTQQEDSAVYLCASSSRTALGYNEQFFGPGTRLTVL.